This T cell receptor (beta chain) came from a study of cytomegalovirus exposure and HLA in healthy donors. V shed 6 bases and J 8 bases; nucleotides not matched to a gene: 10. CDR1 is SGHNT, CDR2 YENEEA, per germline. The CDR3 contains 14 residues. Study results and limitations: Researchers counted around 160 TCR beta chains as cytomegalovirus-associated. Later work found that TCR association rates differed between HLA loci; DRB1 had the most and HLA-C the fewest.

In the case of this clone: The antigen is unknown.

Primers for the PCR totalled 60 Vbeta and 13 Jbeta. The data were produced by immunoSEQ multiplex PCR, yet TCRdb's version contains in-frame clones alone and is incomplete. The profile shows roughly 180,000 clones, roughly 80% of them singletons. The sequence came from a woman in her twenties or thirties in good health and CMV-seropositive. The J gene is TRBJ2-1, the V gene TRBV11-3; 7 nucleotides agree with TRBD2. The material sequenced was PBMCs. This chain's CDR3 is CASSGGRLGDEQFF. The CDR3 bases are TGTGCCAGCAGTGGCGGGAGATTGGGCGATGAGCAGTTCTTC.